The next 30 T cell receptor beta chains were all read from a single sample in a study of T cells in Graves' hyperthyroidism and ophthalmopathy. From RNA transcripts, TCR beta CDR3 regions were amplified. The primer set for the first-round RT-PCR of the TCR CDR3 was HTBI. In TCRdb, the multiplex PCR reads were re-called with MiXCR into one record per CDR3 protein. The table shows 450,000 to 600,000 distinct CDR3 sequences, with 12% to 15% occurring only once. The sample taken for sequencing was blood. The receptor source for this set is a woman in her thirties or forties with Graves' hyperthyroidism.

This clonotype was counted many times. The chain carries TRBV9 and TRBJ1-4; D uncertain. CDR3 length equals 14 residues. The V and J ends lost 0 bases and 5 bases respectively, with 8 bases between them. Germline CDR1 reads SGDLS; CDR2 reads YYNGEE. CDR3 amino acids: CASSVEGRNEKLFF. In DNA, the CDR3 is TGTGCCAGCAGCGTAGAAGGACGGAATGAAAAACTGTTTTTT.

In this sample, this clonotype turned up many times. The V and J genes are TRBV10-2 and TRBJ1-1, with no clear D. The germline V and J ends were trimmed by 8 bases and 0 bases, with 7 bases remaining between them. Germline V CDR1 and CDR2: WSHSY, SAAADI. This CDR3 comprises 12 residues. The CDR3 region has the DNA TGCGCCAGCTTCGACCTGAACACTGAAGCTTTCTTT. Residues: CASFDLNTEAFF.

This clonotype was detected a few times. The V and J genes are TRBV5-1 and TRBJ2-5, with 7 positions matching TRBD1. V lost 7 bases, J lost 0 bases, and 3 bases stayed unmatched. This CDR3 spans 13 amino acids. CDR1 is SGHRS, CDR2 YFSETQ, per germline. CDR3 region: CASETGNQETQYF. CDR3 nucleotide sequence: TGCGCCAGCGAGACAGGGAACCAAGAGACCCAGTACTTC.

This clonotype came up many times. V usage is TRBV7-2 and J usage is TRBJ1-5, with TRBD1 matching over 11 bases. With 1 base clipped from V and 5 bases from J, the junction kept 4 bases outside the gene matches. The V gene's germline CDR1 is SGHTA and CDR2 FQGNSA. This CDR3 has 16 amino acids. CDR3 sequence: CASSLGTGGADQPQHF. DNA of the CDR3: TGTGCCAGCAGCTTAGGGACAGGGGGCGCCGATCAGCCCCAGCATTTT.

The V gene is TRBV27, the J gene TRBJ1-5, with D maybe TRBD1 (6 bases). V lost 0 bases and J lost 4, with 22 bases in between. The CDR3 loop spans 19 amino acids. The germline V gene has CDR1 MNHEY and CDR2 SMNVEV (reference sequence). Written as DNA, the CDR3 is TGTGCCAGCAGTTTATCATTTAGGGACACAACCGTGGGGAATCAGCCCCAGCATTTT. Translation gives CASSLSFRDTTVGNQPQHF.

This clonotype was recorded a few times. The J gene is TRBJ1-5, the V gene TRBV9; no firm D call. This CDR3 has 15 residues. Germline loops: CDR1 SGDLS, CDR2 YYNGEE. The V gene lost 0 bases and the J gene lost 1 base, with 8 bases spanning the gap. The CDR3 DNA sequence: TGTGCCAGCAGCGTAGCCCCGGACAGCAATCAGCCCCAGCATTTT. It is translated as CASSVAPDSNQPQHF.

This clonotype has ten or more counts. The rearrangement uses TRBV18 and TRBJ1-1; D unclear. The CDR3 contains 14 residues. Germline V gene data show CDR1 as KGHSH and CDR2 as LQKENI. V was pared by 4 bases and J by 3 bases, with 12 bases between. The CDR3 loop reads CASSQTTADTEAFF. For the CDR3, the DNA is TGTGCCAGCTCACAGACTACAGCGGACACTGAAGCTTTCTTT.

This chain links TRBV18 with TRBJ1-6; TRBD1 matches at 7 bases. The V and J ends lost 5 bases and 7 bases, in that order; junction bases with no gene match: 5. The CDR3 covers 14 residues. The V gene's germline CDR1 is KGHSH and CDR2 LQKENI. The CDR3 loop is CASSAGTENSPLHF. CDR3 DNA sequence: TGTGCCAGCTCAGCCGGGACAGAGAATTCACCCCTCCACTTT.

The table lists this clonotype with a few counts. This chain links TRBV6-6 with TRBJ1-3; D is uncertain. Per the germline V gene, CDR1 is MNHNY and CDR2 is SVGAGI (reference sequence). The CDR3 consists of 15 residues. V lost 0 bases, J lost 3 bases, and 9 bases lay in between. This CDR3 is CASSYSGYNGNTIYF. CDR3 coding DNA: TGTGCCAGCAGTTACTCAGGGTATAATGGAAACACCATATATTTT.

In its sample, this clonotype was seen many times. The chain employs TRBV9 and TRBJ1-5; possible D gene TRBD1, 5 bases. V was trimmed by 3 bases and J by 2 bases, leaving 12 bases between them. This CDR3 is 15 amino acids long. Per the germline V gene, CDR1 is SGDLS and CDR2 is YYNGEE. CDR3: CASSGQGIGNQPQHF. The DNA of the CDR3 is TGTGCCAGCAGCGGCCAGGGTATCGGCAATCAGCCCCAGCATTTT.

This clonotype showed up many times. Here the CDR3 reads CASSTTSARDRGRGTEAFF. The CDR3 DNA is TGTGCCAGCAGTACCACTTCAGCGCGGGACAGGGGGCGAGGCACTGAAGCTTTCTTT. This sequence joins TRBV7-9 and TRBJ1-1, with 12 nucleotides matching TRBD1. The CDR3 contains 19 residues. The ends lost 6 bases at V and 4 bases at J; junction bases unmatched: 18. CDR1 is SEHNR, CDR2 FQNEAQ, per germline (reference sequence).

Ten or more counts support this clonotype. J is TRBJ2-2 and V is TRBV3-1; no reliable D call. Trimming left V 1 base short and J 8 bases short, with 8 bases between. Germline CDR1 reads LGHDT; CDR2 reads YNNKEL (reference sequence). CDR3 size: 13 residues. The CDR3 is CASSQVATGELFF. CDR3 sequence (DNA): TGTGCCAGCAGCCAAGTTGCGACGGGGGAGCTGTTTTTT.

In this sample, this clonotype turned up many times. V and J are TRBV3-1 and TRBJ2-3, with TRBD2 matching 11 bases. The CDR3 is 16 amino acids. Unmatched junction bases numbered 2, after V lost 1 base and J lost 2 bases. CDR1 LGHDT and CDR2 YNNKEL come from the germline V gene (reference sequence). CDR3 residues: CASSQGLAGNTDTQYF. The CDR3 region has the DNA TGTGCCAGCAGCCAAGGACTAGCGGGAAACACAGATACGCAGTATTTT.

This clonotype was counted only a few times. The CDR3 loop reads CASSQDPDRPLSNQPQHF. As DNA, the CDR3 is TGCGCCAGCAGCCAGGATCCCGACAGGCCCCTTAGCAATCAGCCCCAGCATTTT. The gene calls are TRBV4-1 and TRBJ1-5, with D tentatively TRBD1 (6 bases). The germline V gene encodes CDR1 MGHRA and CDR2 YSYEKL. Trimming took 3 bases from V and 0 from J, leaving 18 bases between them. CDR3 length: 18 residues.

As regards this clonotype: A much larger clone is a single base away; this may be a read error. The CDR3 does not close with the conserved phenylalanine or tryptophan, likely indicating a read error. The chain links TRBV9 to TRBJ2-1; D gene uncertain. V gave up 3 bases and J gave up 3 bases, with 13 bases separating them. Germline V lookup: CDR1 SGDLS, CDR2 YYNGEE. This CDR3 region has 15 residues. The CDR3 DNA sequence: TGTGCCAGCAGCGCGGGTGATAGCTTCTACAATGAGCAGTTCTCC. Translating it yields CASSAGDSFYNEQFS.

The V call is TRBV19, the J call TRBJ2-1; 10 bases agree with TRBD1. The V gene end was trimmed by 2 bases and the J gene end by 7 bases; junction bases not matched to a gene: 8. This CDR3 contains 16 residues. Germline V gene data show CDR1 as LNHDA and CDR2 as SQIVND (reference sequence). The CDR3 here is CASSITGTGALNEQFF. The CDR3 nucleotides are TGTGCCAGTAGTATAACCGGGACAGGGGCGTTGAATGAGCAGTTCTTC.

This clonotype was counted ten times or more. This chain links TRBV2 with TRBJ2-1; D unresolved. Germline lookup yields CDR1 SNHLY and CDR2 FYNNEI. V lost 7 bases and J 9 bases, leaving 1 base between the germline ends. This CDR3 region has 8 residues. CDR3 amino acids: CASIEQFF. CDR3 bases: TGTGCCAGCATTGAGCAGTTCTTC.

This clonotype has only a few counts. The rearrangement uses TRBV30 and TRBJ2-1, with 7 bases fitting TRBD2. From germline, CDR1 is GTSNPN and CDR2 SVGIG (reference sequence). The CDR3 spans 16 residues. With 0 bases clipped from V and 4 bases from J, the junction kept 9 bases outside the gene matches. CDR3 amino acids: CAWSVGKLASYNEQFF. The CDR3 region has the DNA TGTGCCTGGAGTGTAGGCAAACTAGCGTCGTACAATGAGCAGTTCTTC.

This clonotype was seen repeatedly, ten times or more. The chain couples TRBV28 to TRBJ2-7; D gene uncertain. The germline V gene has CDR1 MDHEN and CDR2 SYDVKM. V was cut by 2 bases and J by 4 bases, with 21 bases left in between. There are 17 residues in the CDR3. The CDR3 DNA follows: TGTGCCAGCAGTTTACGGCAGTCATTGATACTGAAGTACGAGCAGTACTTC. This encodes CASSLRQSLILKYEQYF.

This clonotype showed up many times. The V and J genes are TRBV4-1 and TRBJ2-7; a possible D gene is TRBD2 (6 bases). The CDR3 sequence is 16 residues long. Germline-derived CDR1 and CDR2 are MGHRA and YSYEKL. Deletions cut 0 bases from V and 0 bases from J, with 12 bases between. CDR3 protein: CASSQDSGGRSYEQYF. CDR3 in DNA: TGCGCCAGCAGCCAAGATTCAGGAGGGCGCTCCTACGAGCAGTACTTC.

This clonotype occurred many times. The rearrangement links TRBV7-3 to TRBJ2-7, with TRBD1 matching over 8 bases. V gave up 5 bases and J gave up 4 bases; unmatched junction bases: 7. This CDR3 has 14 amino acids. The germline gives CDR1 SGHTA, CDR2 FQGTGA. In DNA form, the CDR3 reads TGTGCCAGCAGCCGATGGACAGGGAGGTACGAGCAGTACTTC. It encodes CASSRWTGRYEQYF.

This sequence joins TRBV5-1 and TRBJ2-7; D is ambiguous. The length of the CDR3 is 15 residues. Trimming took off 4 bases at V and 1 base at J, with 15 bases between the two ends. Germline V gene data show CDR1 as SGHRS and CDR2 as YFSETQ. CDR3 DNA: TGCGCCAGCAGCCCGACGAACGTACTATCCTACGAGCAGTACTTC. It specifies CASSPTNVLSYEQYF.

This clonotype was counted at least ten times. The rearrangement uses TRBV20-1 and TRBJ2-7; TRBD2 might be the D (5 bases). V was trimmed by 6 bases and J by 5 bases, leaving 14 bases between them. There are 12 residues in the CDR3. Germline V gene data show CDR1 as DFQATT and CDR2 as SNEGSKA (reference sequence). Written as DNA, the CDR3 is TGCAGTGCGGCGGAAATCGGGGACGAGCAGTACTTC. It is translated as CSAAEIGDEQYF.

This clonotype was observed many times. The chain recombines TRBV28 with TRBJ2-6, with 9 bases lining up with TRBD1. The germline V gene has CDR1 MDHEN and CDR2 SYDVKM. The CDR3 runs to 18 residues. V lost 6 bases and J lost 0; bases outside the gene matches: 9. The chain's CDR3 is CASSPGQGRTSGANVLTF. For the CDR3, the DNA is TGTGCCAGCAGCCCAGGACAGGGGCGGACCTCTGGGGCCAACGTCCTGACTTTC.

This clonotype has ten or more counts. V and J are TRBV27 and TRBJ1-4; no firm D call. The V and J ends lost 5 bases and 0 bases respectively, with 7 bases between them. Germline V gene lookup returns CDR1 MNHEY and CDR2 SMNVEV (reference sequence). CDR3 size: 14 residues. DNA of the CDR3: TGTGCCAGCAGTCCCGACACAACTAATGAAAAACTGTTTTTT. It encodes CASSPDTTNEKLFF.

In its sample, this clonotype was seen many times. V and J are TRBV12-3 or TRBV12-4 and TRBJ1-1, with D uncertain. The V and J ends lost 0 bases and 4 bases respectively, with 15 bases between them. The CDR3 runs to 16 residues. The CDR3 DNA follows: TGTGCCAGCAGTTTAGCGCCTGACGGACGGGCCACTGAAGCTTTCTTT. The encoded protein is CASSLAPDGRATEAFF.

The table lists this clonotype with many counts. The chain's CDR3 is CASSGLVALDKNIQYF. The CDR3 DNA reads as TGTGCCAGCAGCGGGTTGGTAGCCTTGGACAAAAACATTCAGTACTTC. The chain couples TRBV2 to TRBJ2-4; D is uncertain. Germline CDR1 reads SNHLY; CDR2 reads FYNNEI. The V gene lost 6 bases and the J gene lost 3 bases, with 18 bases spanning the gap. CDR3 length: 16 amino acids.

This clonotype was picked up many times. V is TRBV7-6 and J is TRBJ2-6; D is possibly TRBD2 (6 bases). V gave up 1 base and J gave up 1 base, with 11 bases separating them. The CDR3 extends over 17 amino acids. In germline, CDR1 is SGHVS, CDR2 FNYEAQ. The CDR3 reads CASSLVRGRSGANVLTF. As DNA, the CDR3 is TGTGCCAGCAGCTTAGTGCGGGGACGGTCTGGGGCCAACGTCCTGACTTTC.

The CDR3 DNA reads TGTGCCAGTAGTATCGGGGTCCCCAATGAGCAGTTCTTC. Translated: CASSIGVPNEQFF. The V and J genes are TRBV19 and TRBJ2-1; possibly TRBD2 for D (5 bases). This CDR3 spans 13 amino acids. Germline V gene sequence: CDR1 LNHDA, CDR2 SQIVND (reference sequence). Trimming took 3 bases from V and 6 from J, leaving 9 bases between them.

This chain uses TRBV25-1 with TRBJ1-1; maybe TRBD1 (5 bases). The CDR3 is 15 residues long. Trimming removed 7 bases at V and 0 bases at J, with 15 bases between. The germline V gene encodes CDR1 MGHDK and CDR2 SYGVNS. The CDR3 bases are TGTGCCAGCAAATCTTTGGGGGTCATGAACACTGAAGCTTTCTTT. Its translation: CASKSLGVMNTEAFF.